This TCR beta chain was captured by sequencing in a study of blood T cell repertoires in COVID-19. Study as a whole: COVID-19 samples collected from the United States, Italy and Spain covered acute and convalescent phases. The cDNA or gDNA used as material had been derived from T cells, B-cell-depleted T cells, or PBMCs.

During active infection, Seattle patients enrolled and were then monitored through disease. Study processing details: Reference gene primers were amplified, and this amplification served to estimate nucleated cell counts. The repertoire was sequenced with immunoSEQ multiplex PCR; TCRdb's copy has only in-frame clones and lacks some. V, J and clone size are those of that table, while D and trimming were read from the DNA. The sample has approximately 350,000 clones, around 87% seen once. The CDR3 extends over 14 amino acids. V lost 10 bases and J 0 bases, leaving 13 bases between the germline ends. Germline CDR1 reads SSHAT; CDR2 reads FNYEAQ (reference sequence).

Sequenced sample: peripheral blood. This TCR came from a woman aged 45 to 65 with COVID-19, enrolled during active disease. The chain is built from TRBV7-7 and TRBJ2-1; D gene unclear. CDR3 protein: CAIGAASSYNEQFF. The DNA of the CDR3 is TGTGCCATAGGAGCCGCAAGCTCCTACAATGAGCAGTTCTTC.